The rows below give T cell receptor beta chains drawn from one sample of a study of OX40 agonist ivuxolimab in advanced cancers. Generated by immunoSEQ multiplex PCR, the TCRdb table keeps only in-frame clones and is missing some. Seen here are 90,000 to 100,000 clones, around 88% observed once, and the top ten hold roughly 0.52%. Sample: CD4+ or CD8+ T cells sorted from blood, taken in a trial of the OX40 agonist ivuxolimab. The receptors come from an adult with an advanced solid tumor such as melanoma, head and neck, liver or kidney cancer. CDR3s include the opening cysteine and the closing phenylalanine or tryptophan. Each record gives: V gene, D gene, J gene, clone size, CDR3 protein, CDR3 DNA. A D gene is named only where the DNA matches it firmly. Size tells how often a clone was seen (once, few, many) or the class of an expanded clone, and some rows leave it out.

TRBV6-5	TRBD1	TRBJ1-1	once	CANPDREDTEAFF	TGTGCCAACCCGGACAGGGAGGACACTGAAGCTTTCTTT
TRBV7-2	-	TRBJ1-2	-	CASSSRGDGYTF	TGTGCCAGCAGTTCTAGGGGAGATGGCTACACCTTC
TRBV10-3	-	TRBJ1-1	-	CAIRDSSPLNTEAFF	TGTGCCATCAGAGACAGCTCTCCCCTGAACACTGAAGCTTTCTTT
TRBV4-2	-	TRBJ1-3	-	CASSQRTDSGNTIYF	TGTGCCAGCAGCCAAAGGACGGACTCTGGAAACACCATATATTTT
TRBV4-2	-	TRBJ2-3	-	CASSRSGTGPDTQYF	TGTGCCAGCAGCCGTTCCGGGACTGGCCCAGATACGCAGTATTTT
TRBV5-1	-	TRBJ2-1	-	CASSLGQGNVYNEQFF	TGCGCCAGCAGCTTGGGGCAGGGAAATGTCTACAATGAGCAGTTCTTC
TRBV11-2	-	TRBJ2-1	-	CASSLREWGENNEQFF	TGTGCCAGCAGCTTACGGGAGTGGGGGGAAAACAATGAGCAGTTCTTC
TRBV4-1	-	TRBJ2-5	once	CASSQGSQGNQETQYF	TGCGCCAGCAGCCAAGGGTCACAAGGCAATCAAGAGACCCAGTACTTC
TRBV5-4	TRBD2	TRBJ2-5	-	CASSKWTSGGGETQYF	TGTGCCAGCAGCAAGTGGACTAGCGGGGGTGGGGAGACCCAGTACTTC
TRBV18	-	TRBJ1-1	-	CASSPVGAGTEAFF	TGTGCCAGCTCCCCCGTGGGGGCGGGCACTGAAGCTTTCTTT
TRBV4-1	-	TRBJ1-5	-	CASSRSLIGNQPQHF	TGCGCCAGCAGCCGATCCCTCATCGGCAATCAGCCCCAGCATTTT
TRBV11-2	-	TRBJ2-3	-	CASSLRERDTQYF	TGTGCCAGCAGCTTAAGAGAGCGGGATACGCAGTATTTT
TRBV5-1	-	TRBJ2-5	-	CASRVAGLETQYF	TGCGCCAGCAGGGTCGCGGGCCTGGAGACCCAGTACTTC
TRBV5-5	TRBD2	TRBJ2-1	-	CASSPVAGVGEQFF	TGTGCCAGCAGCCCAGTAGCGGGGGTCGGTGAGCAGTTCTTC
TRBV18	-	TRBJ1-2	-	CASSPEQGYGYTF	TGTGCCAGCTCACCAGAGCAGGGCTATGGCTACACCTTC
TRBV19	-	TRBJ1-2	few	CASSIDSAAKTYGYTF	TGTGCCAGTAGTATAGATTCGGCAGCCAAGACCTATGGCTACACCTTC
TRBV10-1	-	TRBJ2-2	once	CASKLVGGRGTGELFF	TGCGCCAGCAAACTCGTGGGGGGTAGGGGCACCGGGGAGCTGTTTTTT
TRBV5-5	-	TRBJ2-2	-	CASSQDYSSGELFF	TGTGCCAGCAGCCAAGACTACTCCTCCGGGGAGCTGTTTTTT
TRBV18	-	TRBJ2-5	-	CASSPGLQQETQYF	TGTGCCAGCTCACCGGGTCTCCAGCAAGAGACCCAGTACTTC
TRBV5-1	-	TRBJ1-5	-	CASSLAGFSNQPQHF	TGCGCCAGCAGCTTGGCAGGATTTAGCAATCAGCCCCAGCATTTT
TRBV11-2	-	TRBJ2-2	-	CASSLWGANTGELFF	TGTGCCAGCAGCCTATGGGGCGCGAACACCGGGGAGCTGTTTTTT
TRBV7-2	-	TRBJ1-5	-	CASSLRGGNQPQHF	TGTGCCAGCAGCTTAAGGGGGGGCAATCAGCCCCAGCATTTT
TRBV29-1	-	TRBJ2-6	-	CSVERVSGANVLTF	TGCAGCGTTGAACGGGTCTCTGGGGCCAACGTCCTGACTTTC
TRBV6-6	-	TRBJ1-1	-	CATLQKGVAFF	TGTGCCACACTTCAGAAGGGTGTCGCTTTCTTT
TRBV5-1	TRBD1	TRBJ2-7	-	CASSVTPRGQGYEQYF	TGCGCCAGCAGCGTGACTCCCAGGGGGCAAGGCTACGAGCAGTACTTC
TRBV6-5	TRBD1	TRBJ1-2	once	CASSYSQGGYGYTF	TGTGCCAGCAGTTATTCCCAGGGGGGCTATGGCTACACCTTC
TRBV4-3	-	TRBJ2-3	-	CASSQVLRTDTQYF	TGCGCCAGCAGCCAAGTGTTGAGGACAGATACGCAGTATTTT
TRBV7-9	-	TRBJ1-1	-	CASSLAGTYTEAFF	TGTGCCAGCAGCTTAGCTGGGACGTACACTGAAGCTTTCTTT
TRBV9	TRBD1	TRBJ2-3	-	CASSATGTADTQYF	TGTGCCAGCAGCGCGACAGGGACGGCAGATACGCAGTATTTT
TRBV6-1	TRBD1	TRBJ2-7	-	CASSEPTGVVSEQYF	TGTGCCAGCAGTGAACCGACAGGGGTCGTTTCCGAGCAGTACTTC
TRBV7-8	-	TRBJ2-3	few	CASSLEVFPTTDTQYF	TGTGCCAGCAGCCTAGAGGTATTCCCAACCACAGATACGCAGTATTTT
TRBV2	-	TRBJ1-1	-	CASRYQGRDTEAFF	TGTGCCAGTCGCTATCAGGGAAGGGACACTGAAGCTTTCTTT
TRBV12-5	-	TRBJ2-1	-	CASGLIEWGDYNEQFF	TGTGCTAGTGGTTTAATAGAGTGGGGAGATTACAATGAGCAGTTCTTC
TRBV5-1	-	TRBJ2-5	-	CASSLGGRAGETQYF	TGCGCCAGCAGCTTGGGAGGCAGGGCGGGGGAGACCCAGTACTTC
TRBV5-1	TRBD1	TRBJ1-2	-	CASSVGGNYGYTF	TGCGCCAGCAGCGTAGGGGGCAACTATGGCTACACCTTC
TRBV28	-	TRBJ2-2	-	CASTVPQTGELFF	TGTGCCAGCACCGTACCCCAGACCGGGGAGCTGTTTTTT
TRBV2	-	TRBJ1-2	-	CASRGEYGYTF	TGTGCCAGCAGGGGCGAATATGGCTACACCTTC
TRBV19	-	TRBJ1-1	-	CASSSVIGVNTEAFF	TGTGCCAGTAGTAGTGTGATCGGGGTGAACACTGAAGCTTTCTTT
TRBV6-5	-	TRBJ2-5	-	CASSPMGGRETQYF	TGTGCCAGCAGTCCGATGGGGGGCAGGGAGACCCAGTACTTC
TRBV28	TRBD1	TRBJ1-2	-	CASSSGTGALRGYTF	TGTGCCAGCAGTTCCGGGACAGGTGCTCTGAGGGGCTACACCTTC
TRBV28	-	TRBJ1-5	-	CASSSPSGGNQPQHF	TGTGCCAGCAGTTCTCCAAGTGGGGGCAATCAGCCCCAGCATTTT
TRBV7-9	TRBD2	TRBJ2-5	-	CASSQPGGTQYF	TGTGCCAGCAGCCAACCGGGGGGGACCCAGTACTTC
TRBV2	-	TRBJ2-3	-	CASSPQGGPLPQYF	TGTGCCAGCAGCCCCCAGGGGGGGCCATTACCGCAGTATTTT
TRBV5-1	-	TRBJ2-5	-	CASSPWGRETQYF	TGCGCCAGCAGCCCGTGGGGGCGAGAGACCCAGTACTTC
TRBV7-8	-	TRBJ1-1	-	CASSRSQNTEAFF	TGTGCCAGCAGCCGATCACAGAACACTGAAGCTTTCTTT
TRBV18	-	TRBJ2-7	-	CASSRSDSSEQYF	TGTGCCAGCTCACGTTCGGACAGCTCCGAGCAGTACTTC
TRBV5-1	-	TRBJ1-1	-	CASSTGDDSNTEAFF	TGCGCCAGCAGCACGGGCGACGACTCGAACACTGAAGCTTTCTTT
TRBV7-3	-	TRBJ2-2	-	CASTEGANTGELFF	TGTGCCAGCACGGAGGGGGCGAACACCGGGGAGCTGTTTTTT
TRBV19	-	TRBJ2-5	-	CASSIVFRETQYF	TGTGCCAGTAGTATAGTATTCCGTGAGACCCAGTACTTC
TRBV18	-	TRBJ2-3	-	CASSPTSGGTDTQYF	TGTGCCAGCTCCCCGACTAGTGGGGGGACAGATACGCAGTATTTT
TRBV7-8	-	TRBJ2-5	-	CASSLARETQYF	TGTGCCAGCAGCTTAGCACGGGAGACCCAGTACTTC
TRBV27	TRBD1	TRBJ2-7	-	CASSKGTGDTYEQYF	TGTGCCAGCAGTAAGGGGACAGGGGATACCTACGAGCAGTACTTC
TRBV7-8	-	TRBJ2-3	-	CASSLRGVGYSADTQYF	TGTGCCAGCAGCTTAAGGGGTGTGGGGTATAGCGCGGATACGCAGTATTTT